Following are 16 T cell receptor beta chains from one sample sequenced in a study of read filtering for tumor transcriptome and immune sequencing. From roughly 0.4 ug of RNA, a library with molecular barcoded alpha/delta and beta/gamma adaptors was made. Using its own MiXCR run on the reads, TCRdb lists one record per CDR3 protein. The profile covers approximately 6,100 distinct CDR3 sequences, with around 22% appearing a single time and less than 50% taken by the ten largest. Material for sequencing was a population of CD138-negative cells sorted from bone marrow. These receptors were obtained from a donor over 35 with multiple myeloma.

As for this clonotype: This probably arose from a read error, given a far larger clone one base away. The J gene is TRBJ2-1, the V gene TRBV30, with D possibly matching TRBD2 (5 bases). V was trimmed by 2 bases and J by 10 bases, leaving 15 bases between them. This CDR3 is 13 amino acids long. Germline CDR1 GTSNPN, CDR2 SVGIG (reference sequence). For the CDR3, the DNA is TGTGCCTGGAGTCTTGGGAGCTCCTACGAGCAGTTCTTC. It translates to CAWSLGSSYEQFF.

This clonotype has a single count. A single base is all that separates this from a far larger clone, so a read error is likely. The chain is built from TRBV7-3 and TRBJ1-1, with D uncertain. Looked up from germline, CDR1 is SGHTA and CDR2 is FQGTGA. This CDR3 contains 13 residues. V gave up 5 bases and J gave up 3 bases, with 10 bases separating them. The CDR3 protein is CASSIDWYTEAFF. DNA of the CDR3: TGTGCCAGCAGCATAGATTGGTACACTGAAGCTTTCTTT.

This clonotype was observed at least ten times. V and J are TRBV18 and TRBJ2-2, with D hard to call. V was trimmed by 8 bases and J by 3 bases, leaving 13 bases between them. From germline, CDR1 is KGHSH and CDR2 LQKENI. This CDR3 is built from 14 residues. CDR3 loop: CASLHTPYTGELFF. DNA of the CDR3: TGTGCCAGCCTCCATACACCCTACACCGGGGAGCTGTTTTTT. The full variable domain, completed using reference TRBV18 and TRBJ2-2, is NAGVMQNPRHLVRRRGQEARLRCSPMKGHSHVYWYRQLPEEGLKFMVYLQKENIIDESGMPKERFSAEFPKEGPSILRIQQVVRGDSAAYFCASLHTPYTGELFFGEGSRLTVL.

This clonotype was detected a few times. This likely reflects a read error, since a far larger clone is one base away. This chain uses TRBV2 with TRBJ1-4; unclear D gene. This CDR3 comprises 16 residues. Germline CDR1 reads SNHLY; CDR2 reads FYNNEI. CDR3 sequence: CASSEVTGVGTDTRYF. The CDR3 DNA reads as TGTGCCAGCAGTGAAGTTACGGGAGTGGGCACAGATACGCGGTATTTT.

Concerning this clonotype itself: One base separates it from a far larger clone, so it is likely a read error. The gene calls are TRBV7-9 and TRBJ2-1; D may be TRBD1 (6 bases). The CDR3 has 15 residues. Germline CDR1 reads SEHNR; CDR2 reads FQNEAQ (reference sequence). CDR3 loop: CASGLVVGGYNEQFF. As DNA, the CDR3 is TGTGCCAGCGGCTTGGTGGTAGGGGGCTACAATGAGCAGTTCTTC.

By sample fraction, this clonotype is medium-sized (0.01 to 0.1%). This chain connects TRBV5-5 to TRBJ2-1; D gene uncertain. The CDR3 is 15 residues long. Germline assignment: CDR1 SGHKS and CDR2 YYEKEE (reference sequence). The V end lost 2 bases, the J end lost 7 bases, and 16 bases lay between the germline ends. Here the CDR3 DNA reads TGTGCCAGCAGCTTATTGCCTGGGCACACAAATGAGCAGTTCTTC. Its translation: CASSLLPGHTNEQFF. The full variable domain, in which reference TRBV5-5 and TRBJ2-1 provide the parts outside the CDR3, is DAGVTQSPTHLIKTRGQQVTLRCSPISGHKSVSWYQQVLGQGPQFIFQYYEKEERGRGNFPDRFSARQFPNYSSELNVNALLLGDSALYLCASSLLPGHTNEQFFGPGTRLTVL.

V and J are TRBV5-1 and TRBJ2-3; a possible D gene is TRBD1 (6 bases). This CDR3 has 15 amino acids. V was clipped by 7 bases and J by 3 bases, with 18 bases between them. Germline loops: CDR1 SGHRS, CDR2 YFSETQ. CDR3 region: CASLGAGTATDTQYF. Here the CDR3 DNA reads TGCGCCAGCTTGGGGGCAGGGACCGCTACAGATACGCAGTATTTT.

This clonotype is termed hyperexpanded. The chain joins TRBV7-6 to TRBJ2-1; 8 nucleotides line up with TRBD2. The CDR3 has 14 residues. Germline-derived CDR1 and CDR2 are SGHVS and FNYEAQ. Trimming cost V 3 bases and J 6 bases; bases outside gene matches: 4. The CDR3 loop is CASSFPSGSNEQFF. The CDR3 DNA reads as TGTGCCAGCAGCTTCCCTAGCGGGTCCAATGAGCAGTTCTTC.

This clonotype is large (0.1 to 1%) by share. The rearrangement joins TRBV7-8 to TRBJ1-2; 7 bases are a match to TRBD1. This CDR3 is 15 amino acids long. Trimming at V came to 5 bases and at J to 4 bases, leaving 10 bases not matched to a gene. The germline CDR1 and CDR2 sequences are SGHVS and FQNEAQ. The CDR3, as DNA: TGTGCCAGCAGCGAAACTCCAGGGACAGTCTATGGCTACACCTTC. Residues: CASSETPGTVYGYTF.

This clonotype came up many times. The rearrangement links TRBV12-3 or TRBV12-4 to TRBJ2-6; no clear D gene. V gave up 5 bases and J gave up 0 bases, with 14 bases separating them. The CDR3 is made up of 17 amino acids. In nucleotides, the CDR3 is TGTGCCAGCAGTCCCTCTCAGGTCTACTCTGGGGCCAACGTCCTGACTTTC. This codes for CASSPSQVYSGANVLTF.

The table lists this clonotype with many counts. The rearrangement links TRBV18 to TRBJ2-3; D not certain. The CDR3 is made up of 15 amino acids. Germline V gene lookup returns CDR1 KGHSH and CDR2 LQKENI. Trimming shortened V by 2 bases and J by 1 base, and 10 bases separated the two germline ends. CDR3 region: CASSPLGSGTDTQYF. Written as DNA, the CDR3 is TGTGCCAGCTCACCATTGGGGTCCGGCACAGATACGCAGTATTTT. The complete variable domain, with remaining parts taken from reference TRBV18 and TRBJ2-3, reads NAGVMQNPRHLVRRRGQEARLRCSPMKGHSHVYWYRQLPEEGLKFMVYLQKENIIDESGMPKERFSAEFPKEGPSILRIQQVVRGDSAAYFCASSPLGSGTDTQYFGPGTRLTVL.

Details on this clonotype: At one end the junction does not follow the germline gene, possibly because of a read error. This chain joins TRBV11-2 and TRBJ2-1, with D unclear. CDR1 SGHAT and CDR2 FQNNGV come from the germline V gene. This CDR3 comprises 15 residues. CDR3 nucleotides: TGTGCCAGCTGCTTAGTAATAGGGCAAGTTAATGAGCAGTTCTTC. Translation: CASCLVIGQVNEQFF.

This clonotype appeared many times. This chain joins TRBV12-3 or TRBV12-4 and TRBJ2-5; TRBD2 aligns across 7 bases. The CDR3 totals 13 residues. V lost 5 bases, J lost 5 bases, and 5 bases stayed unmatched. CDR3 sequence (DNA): TGTGCCAGCAGTCTTGGGACTAAGGAGACCCAGTACTTC. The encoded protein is CASSLGTKETQYF.

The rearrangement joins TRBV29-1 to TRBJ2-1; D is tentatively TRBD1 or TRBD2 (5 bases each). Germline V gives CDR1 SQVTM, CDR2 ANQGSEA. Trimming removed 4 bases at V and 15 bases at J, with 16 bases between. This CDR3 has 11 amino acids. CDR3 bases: TGCAGCGTTGGTGAACCCACTAGGGGGTTCTTC. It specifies CSVGEPTRGFF.

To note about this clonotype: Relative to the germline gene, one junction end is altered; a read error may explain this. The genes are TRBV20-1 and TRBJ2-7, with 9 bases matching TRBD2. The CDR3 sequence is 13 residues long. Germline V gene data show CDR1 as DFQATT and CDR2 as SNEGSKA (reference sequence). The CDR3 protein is CGASSGGLYEQYF. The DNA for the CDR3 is TGCGGTGCTAGTAGCGGGGGTCTCTACGAGCAGTACTTC.

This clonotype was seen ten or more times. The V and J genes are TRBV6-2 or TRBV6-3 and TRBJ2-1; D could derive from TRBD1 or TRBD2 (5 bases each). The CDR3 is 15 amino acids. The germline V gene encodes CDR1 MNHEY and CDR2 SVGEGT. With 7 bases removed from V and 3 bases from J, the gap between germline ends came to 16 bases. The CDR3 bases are TGTGCCAGCACCTTAGACTTGAGGGGCTACAATGAGCAGTTCTTC. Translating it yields CASTLDLRGYNEQFF.